The entry below gives a single T cell receptor beta chain sequence along with its context. The sample is drawn from a study of blood T cell repertoires in COVID-19. Study background: The study drew acute and convalescent COVID-19 samples from the United States, Italy and Spain.

Original analysis: Estimation of nucleated cell counts relied on the amplification of reference gene primers. Sequencing was performed with immunoSEQ multiplex PCR; in TCRdb, only in-frame clones are kept and a portion is missing. That table is the source of V, J and clone size, and D and trimming were worked out from the DNA. The sample carries about 58,000 clones, 80% to 95% recorded once. CDR1 KGHSH and CDR2 LQKENI come from the germline V gene. The length of the CDR3 is 14 residues. Germline trimming cut 1 base from V and 4 bases from J; bases unmatched to any gene: 3. The source material was peripheral blood. The genes are TRBV18 and TRBJ2-5; 7 bases fit TRBD1. The receptor was isolated from a man aged 45-65 years with active COVID-19. The CDR3 here is CASSPRQGRETQYF. CDR3 in DNA: TGTGCCAGCTCACCACGACAGGGAAGAGAGACCCAGTACTTC.